A selection of T cell receptor beta chains follows, all from one sample in a study of neoadjuvant nivolumab and ipilimumab in lung cancer. Data came from immunoSEQ multiplex PCR; TCRdb stores just in-frame clones and leaves some out. Here the sample spans approximately 29,000 clones, 75% to 85% being singletons. The sequencing used tumor tissue, collected after neoadjuvant nivolumab, alone or with ipilimumab, at or shortly before surgery. Receptor source: an adult with non-small cell lung cancer. The conserved cysteine and the conserved F or W are not part of the CDR3 here. Each record gives: J gene, V gene, CDR3 protein.

>TRBJ2-7|TRBV6-5
ASSYLLGQGVYEQY
>TRBJ2-5|TRBV29-1
SVFLAAWKTQY
>TRBJ2-3|TRBV11-3
ASSLGAGASPDTQY
>TRBJ1-1|TRBV19
ASRGQGAMNTEAF
>TRBJ2-7|TRBV9
ASAGGGTPYEQY
>TRBJ2-7|TRBV9
ASSVGSAEYEQY
>TRBJ2-7|TRBV5-1
ASSLNGQGSAYEQY
>TRBJ1-1|TRBV4-2
ASSQDRGRTEAF
>TRBJ1-1|TRBV6-5
ASRFRMLGESEAF
>TRBJ1-1|TRBV5-1
ASSLAGTAEAF
>TRBJ2-3|TRBV7-8
ASSGADTQY
>TRBJ1-1|TRBV11-3
ASSLLWDTEAF
>TRBJ2-3|TRBV7-2
ASSLPGAWADTQY
>TRBJ1-4|TRBV18
ASSPRQGNNEKLF
>TRBJ1-2|TRBV27
ASSLSGGSGYT
>TRBJ2-7|TRBV5-1
ASSSGGDQLYEQY
>TRBJ2-3|TRBV7-8
ASSLEYQRGVWQY
>TRBJ1-4|TRBV6-1
ATRQTVNEKLF
>TRBJ1-1|TRBV18
ASSPGSAGYTEAF
>TRBJ2-7|TRBV28
ATDAGTVYEQY
>TRBJ1-2|TRBV18
ASSQGAANYGYT
>TRBJ2-1|TRBV5-5
ASSLSGTGDNEQF
>TRBJ2-7|TRBV29-1
SVGPGGPDEQY
>TRBJ2-7|TRBV7-9
ASSHPRDRGSYEQY
>TRBJ2-2|TRBV7-6
ASSRQGNTGELF
>TRBJ2-6|TRBV5-1
ASSWGVSGANVLT
>TRBJ2-5|TRBV7-2
ASSLVADTQKTQY
>TRBJ1-2|TRBV5-1
ASSPRQSDGYT
>TRBJ2-2|TRBV2
ASSYYETTGELF
>TRBJ2-1|TRBV14
ASSYDDYNEQF
>TRBJ1-5|TRBV6-6
ASTIDTSLPQH
>TRBJ2-1|TRBV5-4
ATQAPMLNEQF
>TRBJ2-7|TRBV2
ASSPGTESRQY
>TRBJ1-2|TRBV5-1
ASSLDRGSNYGYT
>TRBJ2-3|TRBV19
ASSIRFTDTQY
>TRBJ1-2|TRBV10-3
AISGQGAHGYT
>TRBJ1-2|TRBV5-4
ASSLEADYYGYT
>TRBJ2-4|TRBV5-1
ASSLDRVGNIQY
>TRBJ2-5|TRBV14
ASSQESPVGGETQY
>TRBJ2-2|TRBV7-9
ASSFLRPRGYSGELF
>TRBJ1-5|TRBV6-6
ASSRDGENQPQH
>TRBJ1-2|TRBV5-1
ASSLASGSGGYT
>TRBJ2-2|TRBV7-3
ASETGGLSGELF
>TRBJ1-3|TRBV5-1
ASSPPDLGPGNTIY
>TRBJ2-2|TRBV30
AWRGDRDTGELF
>TRBJ1-1|TRBV18
ASSPPEATEAF
>TRBJ1-1|TRBV5-6
ASSPRVGGRNTEAF
>TRBJ2-5|TRBV30
AWSGGGDQETQY
>TRBJ2-5|TRBV7-7
ASSFRGYRDSGIQETQY
>TRBJ2-5|TRBV2
ASSADLKETQY
>TRBJ2-2|TRBV6-5
ASIKGGDNTGELF
>TRBJ2-5|TRBV11-2
ASGGRLGETQY
>TRBJ1-4|TRBV4-1
ASSQSRDEKLF
>TRBJ2-1|TRBV6-1
ASSERGDSNEQF